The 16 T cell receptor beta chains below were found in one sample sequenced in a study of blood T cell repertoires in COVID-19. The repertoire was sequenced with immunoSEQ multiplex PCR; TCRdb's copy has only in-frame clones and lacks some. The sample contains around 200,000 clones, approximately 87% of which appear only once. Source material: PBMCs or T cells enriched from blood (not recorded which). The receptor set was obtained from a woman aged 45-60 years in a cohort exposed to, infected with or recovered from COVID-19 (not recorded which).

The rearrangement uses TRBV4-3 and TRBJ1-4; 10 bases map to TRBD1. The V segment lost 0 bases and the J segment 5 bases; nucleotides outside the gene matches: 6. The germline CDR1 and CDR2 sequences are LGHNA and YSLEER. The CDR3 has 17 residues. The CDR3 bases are TGCGCCAGCAGCCAAGATATACCGGGACAGGGGAATGAAAAACTGTTTTTT. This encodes CASSQDIPGQGNEKLFF.

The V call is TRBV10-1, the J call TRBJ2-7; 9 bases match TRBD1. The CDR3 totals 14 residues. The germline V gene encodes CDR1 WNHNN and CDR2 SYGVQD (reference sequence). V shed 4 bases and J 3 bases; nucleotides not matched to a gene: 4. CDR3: CASSGGQGGYEQYF. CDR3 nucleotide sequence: TGCGCCAGCAGTGGGGGACAGGGAGGCTACGAGCAGTACTTC.

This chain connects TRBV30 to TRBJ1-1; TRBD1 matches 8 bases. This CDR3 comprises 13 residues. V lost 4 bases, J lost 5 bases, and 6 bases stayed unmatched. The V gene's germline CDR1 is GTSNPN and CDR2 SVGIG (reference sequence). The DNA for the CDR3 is TGTGCCTGGACCGGACAGGGTTGGACTGAAGCTTTCTTT. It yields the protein CAWTGQGWTEAFF.

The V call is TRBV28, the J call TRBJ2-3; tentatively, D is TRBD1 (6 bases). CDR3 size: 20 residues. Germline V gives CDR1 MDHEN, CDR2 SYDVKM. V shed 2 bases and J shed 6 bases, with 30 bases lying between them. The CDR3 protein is CASSLGIFAGVGSRRDTQYF. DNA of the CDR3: TGTGCCAGCAGTTTAGGGATTTTCGCAGGGGTAGGCAGTAGGAGGGATACGCAGTATTTT.

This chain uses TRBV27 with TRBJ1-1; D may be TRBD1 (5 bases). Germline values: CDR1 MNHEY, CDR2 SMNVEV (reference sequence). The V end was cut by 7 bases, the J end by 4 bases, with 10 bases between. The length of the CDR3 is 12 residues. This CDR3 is CASKPRGTEAFF. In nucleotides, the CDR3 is TGTGCCAGCAAACCTAGGGGCACTGAAGCTTTCTTT.

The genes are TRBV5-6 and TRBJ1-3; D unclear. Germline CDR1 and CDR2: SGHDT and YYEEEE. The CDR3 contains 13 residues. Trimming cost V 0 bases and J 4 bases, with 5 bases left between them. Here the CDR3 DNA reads TGTGCCAGCAGCTTGGCCTCGGGAAACACCATATATTTT. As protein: CASSLASGNTIYF. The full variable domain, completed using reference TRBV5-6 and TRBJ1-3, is DAGVTQSPTHLIKTRGQQVTLRCSPKSGHDTVSWYQQALGQGPQFIFQYYEEEERQRGNFPDRFSGHQFPNYSSELNVNALLLGDSALYLCASSLASGNTIYFGEGSWLTVV.

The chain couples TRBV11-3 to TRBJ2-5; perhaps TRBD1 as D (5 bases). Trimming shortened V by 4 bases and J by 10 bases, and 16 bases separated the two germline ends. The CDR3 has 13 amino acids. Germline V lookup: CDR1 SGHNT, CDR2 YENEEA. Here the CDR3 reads CASSSEPQGDQYF. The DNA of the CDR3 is TGTGCCAGCAGCTCCGAGCCACAAGGGGACCAGTACTTC.

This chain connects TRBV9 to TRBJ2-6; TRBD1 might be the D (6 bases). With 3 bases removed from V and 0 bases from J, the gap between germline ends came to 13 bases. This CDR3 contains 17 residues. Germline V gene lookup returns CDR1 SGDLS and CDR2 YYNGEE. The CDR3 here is CASSGRQDHSGANVLTF. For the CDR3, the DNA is TGTGCCAGCAGCGGAAGACAGGACCACTCTGGGGCCAACGTCCTGACTTTC.

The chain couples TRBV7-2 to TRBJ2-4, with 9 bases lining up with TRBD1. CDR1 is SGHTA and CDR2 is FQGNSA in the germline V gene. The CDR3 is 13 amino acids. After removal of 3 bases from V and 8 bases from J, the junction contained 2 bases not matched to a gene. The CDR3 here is CASSLGQGDIQYF. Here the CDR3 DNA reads TGTGCCAGCAGCTTGGGACAGGGAGACATTCAGTACTTC.

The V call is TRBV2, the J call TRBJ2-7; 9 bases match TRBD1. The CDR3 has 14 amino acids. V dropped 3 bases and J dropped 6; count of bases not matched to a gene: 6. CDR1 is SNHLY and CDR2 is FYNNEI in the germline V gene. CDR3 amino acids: CASSDRTGVGEQYF. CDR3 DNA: TGTGCCAGCAGTGATAGGACAGGGGTGGGCGAGCAGTACTTC.

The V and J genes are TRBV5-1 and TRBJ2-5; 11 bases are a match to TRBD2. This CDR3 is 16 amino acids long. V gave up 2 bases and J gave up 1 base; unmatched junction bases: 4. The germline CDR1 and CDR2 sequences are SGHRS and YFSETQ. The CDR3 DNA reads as TGCGCCAGCAGCTTCCCTAGCGGGGGGACCCAAGAGACCCAGTACTTC. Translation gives CASSFPSGGTQETQYF.

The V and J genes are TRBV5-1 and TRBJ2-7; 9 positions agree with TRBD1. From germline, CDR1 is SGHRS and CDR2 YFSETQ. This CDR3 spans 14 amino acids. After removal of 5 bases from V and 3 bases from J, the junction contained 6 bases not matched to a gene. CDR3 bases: TGCGCCAGCAGTCAGGGACAGGGAGGCTACGAGCAGTACTTC. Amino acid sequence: CASSQGQGGYEQYF.

CDR3 sequence reads: CASSRTGGTEAFF. The CDR3 DNA sequence: TGTGCCAGCAGTAGGACAGGGGGAACTGAAGCTTTCTTT. This sequence joins TRBV9 and TRBJ1-1; TRBD1 aligns across 10 bases. CDR3 length: 13 amino acids. CDR1 and CDR2 from the germline V gene are SGDLS and YYNGEE. J gave up 5 bases and V 5 bases, and 3 bases lay outside the gene matches.

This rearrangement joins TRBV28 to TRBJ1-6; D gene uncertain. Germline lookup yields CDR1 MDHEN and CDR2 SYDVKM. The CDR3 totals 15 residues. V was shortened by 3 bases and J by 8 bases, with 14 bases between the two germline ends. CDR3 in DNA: TGTGCCAGCAGTTTCCTCGGGGTTGGGGATTCACCCCTCCACTTT. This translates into CASSFLGVGDSPLHF.

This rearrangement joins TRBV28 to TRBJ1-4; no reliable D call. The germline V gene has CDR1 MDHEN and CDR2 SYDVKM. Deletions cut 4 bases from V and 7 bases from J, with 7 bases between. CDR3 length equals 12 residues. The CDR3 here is CASSSLSEKLFF. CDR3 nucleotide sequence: TGTGCCAGCAGTTCCCTTTCTGAAAAACTGTTTTTT.

The CDR3 protein is CASSWLGGSTDTQYF. DNA for the CDR3: TGTGCCAGCAGCTGGTTGGGGGGGAGCACAGATACGCAGTATTTT. V and J are TRBV7-2 and TRBJ2-3; 7 bases match TRBD2. Germline lookup yields CDR1 SGHTA and CDR2 FQGNSA. V trimming: 4 bases; J trimming: 0 bases; junction bases outside the gene matches: 4. CDR3 length: 15 amino acids.